The next 4 T cell receptor beta chains were all read from a single sample in a study of blood T cells in healthy people across ages. Together with a sample-barcoded 5' primer, a J-beta primer mix was included in a second PCR lasting roughly 7 to 11 cycles. Using its own MiXCR run on the 5' RACE reads, TCRdb lists one record per CDR3 protein. The table lists 650,000 to 700,000 distinct CDR3 sequences, 32% of them singletons, with 15% in the top ten. Sequenced: blood. These receptors came from a woman older than 75 in good health.

This clonotype was recorded many times. DNA for the CDR3: TGTGCCAGCAGTCCCGGCGGGGGCGAGTATCACGGCTACACCTTC. Translated, it gives CASSPGGGEYHGYTF. The chain joins TRBV27 to TRBJ1-2; the D gene is possibly TRBD1 (6 bases). This CDR3 is built from 15 residues. V dropped 5 bases and J dropped 8 bases, with 21 bases sitting between them. Germline V lookup: CDR1 MNHEY, CDR2 SMNVEV (reference sequence).

In this sample, this clonotype turned up many times. The chain combines TRBV29-1 with TRBJ1-5, with D unclear. Per germline, CDR1 SQVTM and CDR2 ANQGSEA. Between the trimmed V and J ends, which lost 0 bases and 6 bases, there was a span of 9 bases. This CDR3 region has 13 residues. The CDR3 region is CSVEEPGSQPQHF. Here the CDR3 DNA reads TGCAGCGTTGAAGAACCGGGATCTCAGCCCCAGCATTTT.

This chain links TRBV7-2 with TRBJ2-2; tentatively, D is TRBD1 or TRBD2 (5 bases each). This CDR3 is 14 amino acids long. The ends were cut back, 6 bases at V and 7 bases at J, with 15 bases in the middle. Germline V gives CDR1 SGHTA, CDR2 FQGNSA. The CDR3 sequence: CASSKTGPGGELFF. The CDR3 DNA reads as TGTGCCAGCAGTAAGACGGGGCCCGGCGGGGAGCTGTTTTTT. Complete variable domain (other parts from reference TRBV7-2 and TRBJ2-2): GAGVSQSPSNKVTEKGKDVELRCDPISGHTALYWYRQSLGQGLEFLIYFQGNSAPDKSGLPSDRFSAERTGGSVSTLTIQRTQQEDSAVYLCASSKTGPGGELFFGEGSRLTVL.

This clonotype was seen a few times. Here the CDR3 DNA reads TGTGCCAGCACCCTAGCGGGGGGGAGCCCCTACAATGAGCAGTACTTC. Translating it yields CASTLAGGSPYNEQYF. The rearrangement uses TRBV6-5 and TRBJ2-1; 12 bases map to TRBD2. The J call is uncertain, as TRBJ2-7 better fits the DNA end. The germline V gene encodes CDR1 MNHEY and CDR2 SVGAGI. This CDR3 comprises 16 residues.